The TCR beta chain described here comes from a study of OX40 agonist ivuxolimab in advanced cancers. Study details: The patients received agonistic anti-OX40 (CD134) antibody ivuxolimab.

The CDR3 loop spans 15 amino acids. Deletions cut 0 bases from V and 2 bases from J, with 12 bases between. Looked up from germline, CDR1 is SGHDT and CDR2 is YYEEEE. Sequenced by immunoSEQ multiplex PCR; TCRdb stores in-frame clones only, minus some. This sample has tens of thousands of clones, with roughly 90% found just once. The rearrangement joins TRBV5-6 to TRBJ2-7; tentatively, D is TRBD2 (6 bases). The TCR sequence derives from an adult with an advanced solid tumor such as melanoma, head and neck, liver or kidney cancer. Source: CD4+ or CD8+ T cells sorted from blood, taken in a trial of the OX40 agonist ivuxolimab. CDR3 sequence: CASSLGGGMTYEQYF. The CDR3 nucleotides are TGTGCCAGCAGCTTGGGCGGAGGGATGACCTACGAGCAGTACTTC.